A selection of T cell receptor beta chains follows, all from one sample in a study of cytomegalovirus exposure and HLA in healthy donors. Repertoires were generated with immunoSEQ multiplex PCR, while TCRdb's copy carries only in-frame clones and drops some. Of approximately 150,000 clones listed, just under 75% are singletons. Sequenced input: PBMCs. These receptors were obtained from a woman aged 18-29 years in good health and CMV-seronegative. Each CDR3 is given with its conserved first and last residue. The D gene is left open where the match is weak. Clone size is given for some rows only: seen once, a few or many times, or a class if the clone is expanded.

J gene	D gene	clone size	V gene	CDR3 protein	CDR3 DNA
TRBJ1-2	-	-	TRBV12-5	CASGLDTANYGYTF	TGTGCTAGTGGTTTAGATACAGCTAACTATGGCTACACCTTC
TRBJ2-3	-	few	TRBV7-2	CASSLPGGTDTQYF	TGTGCCAGCAGCTTACCGGGGGGCACAGATACGCAGTATTTT
TRBJ2-1	-	-	TRBV6-6	CASRQRAPSSYNEQFF	TGTGCCAGCAGGCAGCGGGCGCCGAGCTCCTACAATGAGCAGTTCTTC
TRBJ2-2	TRBD1	-	TRBV2	CASGGQPTGELFF	TGTGCCAGCGGGGGACAGCCCACCGGGGAGCTGTTTTTT
TRBJ2-3	TRBD2	-	TRBV5-1	CASRRASGGTDTQYF	TGCGCCAGCAGGCGAGCTAGCGGGGGCACAGATACGCAGTATTTT
TRBJ2-3	TRBD2	once	TRBV11-2	CASSPLAGGSTDTQYF	TGTGCCAGCAGCCCTTTAGCGGGGGGGAGCACAGATACGCAGTATTTT
TRBJ1-3	-	-	TRBV11-1	CASSRGQLVGNTIYF	TGTGCCAGCAGCAGAGGACAGCTAGTTGGAAACACCATATATTTT
TRBJ2-1	TRBD1	-	TRBV4-1	CASSLRQGFYNEQFF	TGCGCCAGCAGCCTTCGACAGGGCTTTTACAATGAGCAGTTCTTC
TRBJ2-1	-	-	TRBV4-3	CASSQDSPTSYNEQFF	TGCGCCAGCAGCCAAGATAGCCCAACCTCCTACAATGAGCAGTTCTTC
TRBJ2-7	TRBD1	-	TRBV9	CASSRTGPGQLPYEQYF	TGTGCCAGCAGCCGTACTGGACCGGGACAGCTCCCCTACGAGCAGTACTTC
TRBJ2-1	-	once	TRBV7-2	CASSLNPGTLYNEQFF	TGTGCCAGCAGCTTAAATCCGGGTACCCTCTACAATGAGCAGTTCTTC